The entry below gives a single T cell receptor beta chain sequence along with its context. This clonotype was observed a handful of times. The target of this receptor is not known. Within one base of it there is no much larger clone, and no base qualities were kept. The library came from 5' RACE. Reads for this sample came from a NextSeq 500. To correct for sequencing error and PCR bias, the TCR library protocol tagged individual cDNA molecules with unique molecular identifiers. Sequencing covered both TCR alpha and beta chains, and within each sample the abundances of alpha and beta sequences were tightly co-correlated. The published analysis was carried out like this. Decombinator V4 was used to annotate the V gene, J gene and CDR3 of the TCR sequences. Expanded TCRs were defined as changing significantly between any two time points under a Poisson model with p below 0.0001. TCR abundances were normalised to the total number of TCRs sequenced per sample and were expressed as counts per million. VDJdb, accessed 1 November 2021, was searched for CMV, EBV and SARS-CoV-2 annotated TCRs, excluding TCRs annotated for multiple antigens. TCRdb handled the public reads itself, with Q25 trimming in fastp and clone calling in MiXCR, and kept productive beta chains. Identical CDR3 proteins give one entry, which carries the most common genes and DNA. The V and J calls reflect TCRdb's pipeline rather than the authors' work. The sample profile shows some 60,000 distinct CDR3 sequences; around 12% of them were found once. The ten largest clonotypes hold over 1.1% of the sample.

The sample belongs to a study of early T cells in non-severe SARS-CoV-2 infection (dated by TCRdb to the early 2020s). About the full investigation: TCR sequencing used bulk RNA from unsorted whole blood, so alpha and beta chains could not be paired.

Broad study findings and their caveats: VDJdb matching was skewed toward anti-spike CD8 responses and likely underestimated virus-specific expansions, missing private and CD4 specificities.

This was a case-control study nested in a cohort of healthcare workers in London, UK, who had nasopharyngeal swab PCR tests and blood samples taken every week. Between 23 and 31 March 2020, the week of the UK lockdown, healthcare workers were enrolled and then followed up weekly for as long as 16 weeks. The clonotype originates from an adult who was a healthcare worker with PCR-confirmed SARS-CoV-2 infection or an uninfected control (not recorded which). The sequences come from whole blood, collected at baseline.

The DNA sequence follows: TGTGCCAGCAGTTTATCGGGACTCCACTACGAGCAGTACTTC. Its translation reads: CASSLSGLHYEQYF. The sequence joins TRBV28 to TRBJ2-7; D gene: possibly TRBD2, on 6 matching bases. Reading from cysteine to phenylalanine, the CDR3 counts 14 amino acids. Only the CDR3 DNA is retained, 42 bases long and in frame from the first base. CDR1 MDHEN and CDR2 SYDVKM are derived from the germline V gene. V is reduced by 1 base and J by 3 bases, leaving a spacing of 10 bases between them.